This T cell receptor (beta chain) was recorded in a study of T cells after yellow fever vaccination. Findings of the study overall: By day 5 rather than day 15, the secondary response had peaked, though it was weaker.

A process of 5'RACE template switching, which added a universal primer site and UMIs, was used to make TCR cDNA. One entry per CDR3 protein, called by TCRdb with MiXCR from the 5' RACE reads. The table shows some 600,000 distinct CDR3 sequences, with less than 20% occurring only once. V was shortened by 1 base and J by 7 bases, with 18 bases between the two germline ends. Germline CDR1 SGHKS, CDR2 YYEKEE (reference sequence). The length of the CDR3 is 16 residues. This clonotype was counted at least ten times. The antigen is not known. The rearrangement joins TRBV5-5 to TRBJ2-1; possibly TRBD1 for D (5 bases). This receptor was obtained from a man aged 18 to 30 who received the YFV17D yellow fever vaccine. The source material was PBMCs, sampled around 5 days after the first yellow fever vaccination. The chain's CDR3 is CASSLLATGPTNEQFF. In DNA form, the CDR3 reads TGTGCCAGCAGCTTGTTGGCAACAGGCCCGACAAATGAGCAGTTCTTC.